The rows below give T cell receptor beta chains drawn from one sample of a study of blood T cell repertoires in COVID-19. Sequenced by immunoSEQ multiplex PCR; TCRdb stores in-frame clones only, minus some. Of a few hundred thousand clones detected, 85% to 90% appear once; the ten largest clones hold around 1.7%. Sequencing was performed on PBMCs or T cells enriched from blood (not recorded which). All receptors come from a man aged 40-49 years who had recovered from COVID-19. Both conserved end residues are trimmed from each CDR3. A D gene is named only where the DNA matches it firmly.

ASSIGLAGVYNEQF	TRBJ2-1	TRBV19	TRBD2	14
AWGPGQGPIHEQY	TRBJ2-7	TRBV30	TRBD1	13
ASSSTTNTEAF	TRBJ1-1	TRBV12-3/TRBV12-4	NA	11
ASSYQGQGNTEAF	TRBJ1-1	TRBV6-5	TRBD1	13
ASSQAHISYNEQF	TRBJ2-1	TRBV3-1/TRBV3-2	NA	13
ASSPGTGGYNQPQH	TRBJ1-5	TRBV5-1	TRBD1	14
ASSPGQGVGEQY	TRBJ2-7	TRBV3-1/TRBV3-2	TRBD1	12
ANSRTGRNTGELF	TRBJ2-2	TRBV2	TRBD1	13
ASSPRQWNTEAF	TRBJ1-1	TRBV18	NA	12
ASTPLAGTYNEQF	TRBJ2-1	TRBV27	TRBD2	13
AWSVLDRWGQREQF	TRBJ2-1	TRBV30	NA	14
ASRGTGYEKLF	TRBJ1-4	TRBV12-3/TRBV12-4	TRBD1	11
ASTLTEYQETQY	TRBJ2-5	TRBV2	NA	12
ASSQFWVGVGLTSGNTIY	TRBJ1-3	TRBV4-1	NA	18
ASSQDEAAYEQY	TRBJ2-7	TRBV4-1	NA	12
SVEDHRGVRSQPQH	TRBJ1-5	TRBV29-1	NA	14
ASSFPLAGGNEQY	TRBJ2-7	TRBV7-2	TRBD2	13
SVAQGMSNQPQH	TRBJ1-5	TRBV29-1	NA	12
ASSRGDGNQPQH	TRBJ1-5	TRBV4-2	NA	12
AWTGGIRNTEAF	TRBJ1-1	TRBV30	TRBD1	12
ASTGLAGSYEQY	TRBJ2-7	TRBV3-1/TRBV3-2	TRBD2	12
ASSPRLGQETQY	TRBJ2-5	TRBV3-1/TRBV3-2	NA	12
ASSLVGGNIQY	TRBJ2-4	TRBV5-8	NA	11